Below, 29 T cell receptor beta chains from the same sample are listed, as sequenced in a study of blood T cells in healthy people across ages. The use of a sample-barcoded 5' primer and a J-beta primer mix characterized a second PCR of about 7 to 12 cycles. Via MiXCR, TCRdb re-called the 5' RACE reads, giving one row per CDR3 protein. The sample yields 550,000 to 800,000 distinct CDR3 sequences, more than 20% seen once. Sequencing was done on a sample of blood. These receptors were taken from a man aged 70-80 years in good health.

This chain joins TRBV7-2 and TRBJ2-5; 8 bases map to TRBD2. With the DNA end fitting TRBJ2-1 better, the J assignment may be wrong. The CDR3 covers 14 residues. The germline gives CDR1 SGHTA, CDR2 FQGNSA. The CDR3 DNA follows: TGTGCCAGCAGCTTTTCGGGGGGGACCAGAGAGCAGTTCTTC. Translated: CASSFSGGTREQFF.

A few counts support this clonotype. The rearrangement uses TRBV20-1 and TRBJ2-7; 8 bases fit TRBD1. Trimming cost V 6 bases and J 1 base; bases outside gene matches: 8. CDR3 length: 14 amino acids. Germline CDR1 reads DFQATT; CDR2 reads SNEGSKA (reference sequence). In DNA, the CDR3 is TGCAGTGCAAACCGGGACAGGAGATCCTACGAGCAGTACTTC. It codes for CSANRDRRSYEQYF.

This clonotype has only a few counts. This chain joins TRBV20-1 and TRBJ2-5; possibly TRBD2 for D (5 bases). The J call is in doubt because the DNA end fits TRBJ2-1 better. The CDR3 has 13 amino acids. Germline lookup yields CDR1 DFQATT and CDR2 SNEGSKA (reference sequence). As DNA, the CDR3 is TGCAGTGCTTCCCCCCGGGGCTACAATGAGCAGTTCTTC. This gives the protein CSASPRGYNEQFF.

In its sample, this clonotype was seen a few times. This chain connects TRBV20-1 to TRBJ2-5; 9 bases are shared with TRBD2. The DNA end is more similar to TRBJ2-1, so the J call may be wrong. The germline V gene encodes CDR1 DFQATT and CDR2 SNEGSKA (reference sequence). The CDR3 has 15 amino acids. The CDR3 loop is CSASGFSGSLSEQFF. Here the CDR3 DNA reads TGCAGTGCTAGTGGTTTTAGCGGGAGTCTTAGTGAGCAGTTCTTC.

Only a few counts were recorded for this clonotype. The chain employs TRBV7-9 and TRBJ2-1; D not resolved. Between the trimmed V and J ends, which lost 7 bases and 0 bases, there was a span of 13 bases. Germline CDR1 reads SEHNR; CDR2 reads FQNEAQ (reference sequence). The CDR3 is made up of 15 amino acids. CDR3 sequence (DNA): TGTGCCAGCACCGAGACGGAGAGCTCCTACAATGAGCAGTTCTTC. Protein sequence: CASTETESSYNEQFF.

This clonotype was recorded a few times. This sequence joins TRBV5-1 and TRBJ2-5; D may correspond to TRBD1 or TRBD2 (7 bases each). This CDR3 region has 16 residues. V lost 2 bases and J 3 bases, leaving 17 bases between the germline ends. The germline CDR1 and CDR2 sequences are SGHRS and YFSETQ. Here the CDR3 DNA reads TGCGCCAGCAGCTTAGCGGGACAGCTTGCAGAAGAGACCCAGTACTTC. Its protein is CASSLAGQLAEETQYF.

This clonotype has only a few counts. CDR3 in amino acids: CASSEIRYNEQFF. CDR3 DNA: TGTGCCAGCAGTGAAATCAGATACAATGAGCAGTTCTTC. The V call is TRBV2, the J call TRBJ2-1; D remains ambiguous. Germline CDR1 reads SNHLY; CDR2 reads FYNNEI. This CDR3 is 13 amino acids long. Trimming stripped 2 bases from V and 4 bases from J, with 6 bases between.

V gene TRBV14 combines with J gene TRBJ2-7, with 10 bases that match TRBD2. Germline assignment: CDR1 SGHDN and CDR2 FVKESK. CDR3 length: 15 residues. The ends lost 5 bases at V and 4 bases at J; junction bases unmatched: 8. The CDR3 here is CASSSSTSGMYEQYF. CDR3 coding DNA: TGTGCCAGCAGCTCAAGCACTAGCGGGATGTACGAGCAGTACTTC.

The sample holds a few counts of this clonotype. This chain joins TRBV7-9 and TRBJ2-5, with 8 positions matching TRBD1. With the DNA end fitting TRBJ2-1 better, the J assignment may be wrong. The CDR3 has 14 residues. Germline V gives CDR1 SEHNR, CDR2 FQNEAQ (reference sequence). The CDR3 region is CASSLATGVHEQFF. In DNA form, the CDR3 reads TGTGCCAGCAGCTTAGCGACAGGGGTTCATGAGCAGTTCTTC.

This clonotype was recorded a few times. J is TRBJ1-5 and V is TRBV15, with TRBD1 identical over 7 bases. Germline V CDR1 and CDR2: LNHNV, YYDKDF (reference sequence). This CDR3 comprises 15 residues. The junction had 7 bases not matched to a gene; V was cut back by 4 bases and J by 4 bases. The CDR3 DNA follows: TGTGCCACCAGCACCTCTGGGACAGTGAATCAGCCCCAGCATTTT. Translating it yields CATSTSGTVNQPQHF.

This chain joins TRBV20-1 and TRBJ1-1, with 9 nucleotides matching TRBD1. The CDR3 runs 14 residues. J gave up 1 base and V 5 bases, and 5 bases lay outside the gene matches. Germline values: CDR1 DFQATT, CDR2 SNEGSKA (reference sequence). This CDR3 reads CSAQQGARNTEAFF. The CDR3 bases are TGCAGTGCTCAACAGGGGGCCCGGAACACTGAAGCTTTCTTT.

Details on this clonotype: An end of the junction does not agree with germline; a read error may underlie this. This chain links TRBV7-9 with TRBJ1-3; no clear D gene. Germline lookup yields CDR1 SEHNR and CDR2 FQNEAQ (reference sequence). The CDR3 loop spans 15 amino acids. CDR3 residues: CSSSLTRNSGNAIYF. The CDR3 DNA reads as TGTTCCAGCAGCTTAACGAGGAACTCTGGAAACGCCATATATTTT. The full variable domain, completed using reference TRBV7-9 and TRBJ1-3, is DTGVSQNPRHKITKRGQNVTFRCDPISEHNRLYWYRQTLGQGPEFLTYFQNEAQLEKSRLLSDRFSAERPKGSFSTLEIQRTEQGDSAMYLCSSSLTRNSGNAIYFGEGSWLTVV.

This clonotype has more than one count but fewer than ten. The junction departs from the called germline gene at one end, perhaps through a read error. The CDR3 here is CGAQGTTHEQYF. CDR3 nucleotide sequence: TGCGGTGCCCAAGGGACTACCCACGAGCAGTACTTC. This chain links TRBV20-1 with TRBJ2-7; 7 positions match TRBD2. The CDR3 extends over 12 amino acids. The germline V gene encodes CDR1 DFQATT and CDR2 SNEGSKA (reference sequence).

This clonotype was seen only a few times. The chain combines TRBV20-1 with TRBJ2-7; 11 bases map to TRBD2. The J segment lost 0 bases and the V segment lost 1 base, leaving 14 bases of the junction unmatched. CDR3 length: 19 amino acids. In germline, CDR1 is DFQATT, CDR2 SNEGSKA (reference sequence). The CDR3: CSARARLAGGPLVSYEQYF. As DNA, the CDR3 is TGCAGTGCTAGAGCCCGGCTAGCGGGAGGCCCCCTAGTCTCCTACGAGCAGTACTTC.

V is TRBV20-1 and J is TRBJ2-2; 9 bases line up with TRBD2. This CDR3 contains 17 residues. In germline, CDR1 is DFQATT, CDR2 SNEGSKA (reference sequence). The ends lost 3 bases at V and 5 bases at J; junction bases unmatched: 13. Written as DNA, the CDR3 is TGCAGTGCTAGGAAGGTTTGGGCGGGAGGGGAAACCGGGGAGCTGTTTTTT. As protein: CSARKVWAGGETGELFF.

The rearrangement uses TRBV27 and TRBJ2-7; 7 bases are a match to TRBD2. From germline, CDR1 is MNHEY and CDR2 SMNVEV (reference sequence). With V trimmed by 3 bases and J by 6 bases, 20 bases remained unmatched. This CDR3 spans 18 amino acids. CDR3 in DNA: TGTGCCAGCAGTTTCCCCCCGATACACGGGGGGAGGCCCGCCGAGCAGTACTTC. This encodes CASSFPPIHGGRPAEQYF.

This clonotype was seen ten or more times. V and J are TRBV12-3 or TRBV12-4 and TRBJ2-7; D unresolved. Trimming pared 3 bases from V and 0 bases from J, leaving 6 bases between. The CDR3 length is 13 residues. DNA for the CDR3: TGTGCCAGCAGTTTGGCCAGCTCCTACGAGCAGTACTTC. Translated: CASSLASSYEQYF.

The V gene is TRBV7-9, the J gene TRBJ2-1; no reliable D call. Judging by the DNA end, TRBJ2-7 fits better; the J call may be wrong. The CDR3 totals 14 residues. The germline V gene has CDR1 SEHNR and CDR2 FQNEAQ (reference sequence). The CDR3 protein is CASSLIPLTYEQYF. The CDR3 DNA sequence: TGTGCCAGCAGCTTAATTCCTCTAACCTACGAGCAGTACTTC.

A few counts support this clonotype. This chain joins TRBV20-1 and TRBJ2-5; 9 bases map to TRBD1. The CDR3 is 14 amino acids. CDR1 is DFQATT and CDR2 is SNEGSKA in the germline V gene (reference sequence). V shed 3 bases, J shed 5 bases, and the junction held 7 bases outside the gene matches. The CDR3 region has the DNA TGCAGTGCTAGTAGGACAGGGGTCGGGGAGACCCAGTACTTC. Translation: CSASRTGVGETQYF.

The chain combines TRBV15 with TRBJ2-7, with 15 bases fitting TRBD2. The germline V gene has CDR1 LNHNV and CDR2 YYDKDF (reference sequence). Trimming cost V 3 bases and J 3 bases; bases outside gene matches: 6. The CDR3 loop spans 17 amino acids. The CDR3 loop is CATSSPGLAGGVYEQYF. In DNA form, the CDR3 reads TGTGCCACCAGCAGCCCGGGACTAGCGGGAGGTGTCTACGAGCAGTACTTC.

This clonotype has just a few counts. The V gene is TRBV15, the J gene TRBJ1-1; TRBD1 matches 7 bases. The CDR3 is 14 residues long. Germline CDR1 is LNHNV and CDR2 is YYDKDF (reference sequence). With V trimmed by 0 bases and J by 8 bases, 6 bases remained unmatched. DNA of the CDR3: TGTGCCACCAGCAGAGAGCCAGGGGGTACCGAAGCTTTCTTT. Protein: CATSREPGGTEAFF.

This clonotype was counted a single time. This chain uses TRBV20-1 with TRBJ2-5; the D is unclear. The CDR3 consists of 11 residues. V lost 5 bases to trimming and J lost 5 bases, with 9 bases between them. CDR1 is DFQATT and CDR2 is SNEGSKA in the germline V gene (reference sequence). CDR3 in DNA: TGCAGTGCTCCCAGGACCGAGACCCAGTACTTC. It encodes CSAPRTETQYF.

This clonotype appeared a few times. This chain uses TRBV29-1 with TRBJ2-1; TRBD2 is a possible D gene (5 bases). The CDR3 is 16 amino acids. V lost 4 bases to trimming and J lost 8 bases, with 24 bases between them. Germline V lookup: CDR1 SQVTM, CDR2 ANQGSEA. This CDR3 is CSVVLREPKYTDEQFF. The DNA for the CDR3 is TGCAGCGTTGTATTGAGGGAACCCAAGTATACGGATGAGCAGTTCTTC.

This clonotype was observed a handful of times. The chain is built from TRBV3-1 and TRBJ2-7, with no clear D. Per germline, CDR1 LGHDT and CDR2 YNNKEL (reference sequence). The CDR3 consists of 14 residues. V lost 1 base and J 5 bases, leaving 12 bases between the germline ends. CDR3 coding DNA: TGTGCCAGCAGCCAAGGATTGTACGGAAACGAGCAGTACTTC. Encoded protein: CASSQGLYGNEQYF.

The chain joins TRBV5-1 to TRBJ2-7, with 7 bases identical to TRBD1. CDR1 is SGHRS, CDR2 YFSETQ, per germline. Unmatched junction bases numbered 4, after V lost 4 bases and J lost 0 bases. This CDR3 has 14 amino acids. The CDR3 loop is CASSTGQYSYEQYF. DNA for the CDR3: TGCGCCAGCAGCACGGGACAGTACTCCTACGAGCAGTACTTC.

CDR3 residues: CSAGLAGGPSEQFF. For the CDR3, the DNA is TGCAGTGCGGGACTAGCGGGAGGGCCGAGTGAGCAGTTCTTC. V and J are TRBV20-1 and TRBJ2-1; 16 positions agree with TRBD2. The J segment lost 9 bases and the V segment lost 6 bases, leaving 5 bases of the junction unmatched. The CDR3 runs to 14 residues. The germline V gene has CDR1 DFQATT and CDR2 SNEGSKA (reference sequence).

This clonotype has a handful of counts. The chain links TRBV20-1 to TRBJ2-3; D may correspond to TRBD1 or TRBD2 (5 bases each). This CDR3 region has 12 residues. The germline gives CDR1 DFQATT, CDR2 SNEGSKA (reference sequence). With 5 bases removed from V and 4 bases from J, the gap between germline ends came to 10 bases. CDR3 nucleotide sequence: TGCAGTGCTCTGGGGACCCCAGATACGCAGTATTTT. As protein: CSALGTPDTQYF.

The chain employs TRBV29-1 and TRBJ1-2; D possibly corresponds to TRBD1 (5 bases). V lost 7 bases and J 4 bases, leaving 16 bases between the germline ends. Germline assignment: CDR1 SQVTM and CDR2 ANQGSEA. CDR3 length equals 13 residues. CDR3 amino acids: CSALDPGTYGYTF. As DNA, the CDR3 is TGCAGCGCCTTGGACCCTGGGACCTATGGCTACACCTTC.

This clonotype came up many times. This chain links TRBV20-1 with TRBJ2-7; D is perhaps TRBD1 or TRBD2 (5 bases each). Germline loops: CDR1 DFQATT, CDR2 SNEGSKA (reference sequence). The CDR3 sequence is 15 residues long. Trimming removed 3 bases at V and 0 bases at J, with 15 bases between. DNA of the CDR3: TGCAGTGCTAGGGTGGGGACCACCTCCTCCTACGAGCAGTACTTC. Protein: CSARVGTTSSYEQYF.